Listed here are 5 T cell receptor beta chains from one sample, sequenced in a study of blood T cells in healthy people across ages. Through a sample-barcoded 5' primer and a J-beta primer mix, a second PCR was run for about 6 to 12 cycles. TCRdb itself ran the 5' RACE reads through MiXCR, one entry per CDR3 protein. Here the sample spans about 1.4 million distinct CDR3 sequences, around 59% being singletons. Sequencing was done on a sample of blood. These receptor sequences come from a man younger than 35 in good health.

The rearrangement links TRBV7-2 to TRBJ2-7; 7 bases are shared with TRBD1. Germline V CDR1 and CDR2: SGHTA, FQGNSA. This CDR3 region has 15 residues. J lost 2 bases, V lost 4 bases, and 8 bases had no gene match. CDR3 residues: CASSWRQGVAYEQYF. CDR3 nucleotide sequence: TGTGCCAGCAGCTGGAGACAGGGAGTTGCCTACGAGCAGTACTTC.

This clonotype was detected only once. The chain carries TRBV10-3 and TRBJ1-2, with D hard to call. The V and J ends lost 5 bases and 3 bases respectively, with 16 bases between them. CDR1 is ENHRY, CDR2 SYGVKD, per germline. This CDR3 region has 15 residues. As DNA, the CDR3 is TGTGCCATCAGTCCATACCAGGCTCTAGACTATGGCTACACCTTC. It specifies CAISPYQALDYGYTF.

This clonotype appeared a single time. The chain joins TRBV12-3 or TRBV12-4 to TRBJ2-6, with D unresolved. V was shortened by 3 bases and J by 0 bases, with 18 bases between the two germline ends. This CDR3 contains 19 residues. For the CDR3, the DNA is TGTGCCAGCAGTTTTCTATGGTCAGTGAGCCCCTCTGGGGCCAACGTCCTGACTTTC. The encoded protein is CASSFLWSVSPSGANVLTF.

The CDR3 DNA sequence: TGCAGTGCCCTGTCCCGGACAGGGAGAGGCGAGCAGTACTTC. The encoded protein is CSALSRTGRGEQYF. The chain is built from TRBV20-1 and TRBJ2-5, with 8 positions matching TRBD1. The J call may be wrong; the DNA end is better matched by TRBJ2-7. Germline-derived CDR1 and CDR2 are DFQATT and SNEGSKA (reference sequence). The CDR3 is 14 residues long.

The gene calls are TRBV6-2 or TRBV6-3 and TRBJ2-1, with 7 bases matching TRBD2. This CDR3 has 14 residues. Germline CDR1 is MNHEY and CDR2 is SVGEGT. V shed 6 bases, J shed 4 bases, and the junction held 6 bases outside the gene matches. The CDR3 region is CASSAGLVYNEQFF. CDR3 nucleotide sequence: TGTGCCAGCAGCGCAGGACTAGTTTACAATGAGCAGTTCTTC.